This entry concerns a single T cell receptor beta chain. Clinical histories supplied by participants themselves formed the basis of cohort assignment. Either two negative PCRs, clearance, or symptom resolution qualified Cohort 3 donors as recovered. The CDR3 is 15 residues long. V lost 7 bases, J lost 2 bases, and 11 bases stayed unmatched. Looked up from germline, CDR1 is SGHTA and CDR2 is FQGNSA. TCRdb's copy holds only in-frame clones and misses some; the assay was immunoSEQ multiplex PCR. In the table there are some 200,000 clones, roughly 80% of which are singletons. The data derive from a study of blood T cell repertoires in COVID-19.

The specimen sequenced was PBMCs or T cells enriched from blood (not recorded which). This chain links TRBV7-2 with TRBJ2-7; 7 bases line up with TRBD1. This receptor was taken from a man in his forties who had recovered from COVID-19. CDR3 in amino acids: CASKVSGTETYEQYF. DNA for the CDR3: TGTGCCAGCAAGGTTTCCGGGACAGAGACCTACGAGCAGTACTTC.